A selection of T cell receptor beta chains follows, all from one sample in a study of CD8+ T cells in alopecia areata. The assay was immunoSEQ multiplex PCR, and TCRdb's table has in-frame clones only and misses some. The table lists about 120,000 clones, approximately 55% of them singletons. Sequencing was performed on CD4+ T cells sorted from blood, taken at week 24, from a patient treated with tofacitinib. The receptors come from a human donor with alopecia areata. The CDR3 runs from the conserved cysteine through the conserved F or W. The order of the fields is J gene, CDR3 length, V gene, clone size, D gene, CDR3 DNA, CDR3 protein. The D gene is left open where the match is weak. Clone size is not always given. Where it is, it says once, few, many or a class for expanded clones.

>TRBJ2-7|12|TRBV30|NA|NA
TGTGCCTGGACCGGGAGCTCCTACGAGCAGTACTTC
CAWTGSSYEQYF
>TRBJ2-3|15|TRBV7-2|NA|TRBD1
TGTGCCAGCAGCTGGGACAGACAGGGTACAGATACGCAGTATTTT
CASSWDRQGTDTQYF
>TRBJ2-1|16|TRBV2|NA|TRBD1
TGTGCCAGCAGTGAACTGGACAGGACACCCTACAATGAGCAGTTCTTC
CASSELDRTPYNEQFF
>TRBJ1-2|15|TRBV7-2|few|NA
TGTGCCAGCAGCTTAGGAGGGGGGCCCAGACATGGCTACACCTTC
CASSLGGGPRHGYTF
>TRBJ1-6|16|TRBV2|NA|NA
TGTGCCAGCAGTGAAGCGCTATCAGGGGTAGGTTCACCCCTCCACTTT
CASSEALSGVGSPLHF
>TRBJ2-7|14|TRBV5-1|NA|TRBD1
TGCGCCAGCAGCCATGACAGGGTCACCTACGAGCAGTACTTC
CASSHDRVTYEQYF
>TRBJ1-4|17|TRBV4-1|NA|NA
TGCGCCAGCAGCCAAGTTCAGGGACTAACAACTAATGAAAAACTGTTTTTT
CASSQVQGLTTNEKLFF
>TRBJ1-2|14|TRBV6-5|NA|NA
TGTGCCAGCAGCCTCCGGGGGGGAGACTATGGCTACACCTTC
CASSLRGGDYGYTF
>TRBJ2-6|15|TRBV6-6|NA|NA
TGTGCCAGCAGTTACCGTAGCTCTGGGGCCAACGTCCTGACTTTC
CASSYRSSGANVLTF
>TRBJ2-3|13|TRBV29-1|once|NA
TGCAGCGTTGGGGTCATACTCACAGATACGCAGTATTTT
CSVGVILTDTQYF
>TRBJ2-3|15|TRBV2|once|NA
TGTGCCAGCAGGAGATACGTGGGCAACACAGATACGCAGTATTTT
CASRRYVGNTDTQYF
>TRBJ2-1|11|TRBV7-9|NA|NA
TGTGCCAGCAGCTCCTACGGTGAGCAGTTCTTC
CASSSYGEQFF